Described below is a single T cell receptor (beta chain) sequence and its context. Its antigen is still unknown. These data belong to a study of long-term antiretroviral therapy in people with HIV. Study-level background: It was about a decade after the earliest samples that the 2015 immediate-ART recommendation appeared.

V trimming: 0 bases; J trimming: 3 bases; junction bases outside the gene matches: 5. The CDR3 runs to 16 residues. Germline V gene sequence: CDR1 SGHRS, CDR2 YFSETQ. Survey-level resolution applied to immunoSEQ assay v3.0. Some clones are missing from TCRdb's copy, which holds only in-frame ones; the method was immunoSEQ multiplex PCR. The sample consists of over 35,000 clones, 80% to 90% of them appearing once. Study conclusions and caveats: Relative to control repertoires, HIV repertoires exhibited narrower CDR3 length ranges. The study found that diversity rose after ART but stayed below transplant donor controls. Before ART, certain clones expanded, and these dominated the repertoire at all time points.

V gene TRBV5-1 combines with J gene TRBJ2-5; 10 bases are a match to TRBD1. The source is a woman younger than 30 with HIV. The sample in question was unsorted PBMCs, obtained just before starting antiretroviral therapy. Here the CDR3 reads CASSLAVGTGEETQYF. The CDR3, as DNA: TGCGCCAGCAGCTTGGCCGTTGGGACAGGGGAAGAGACCCAGTACTTC.